This T cell receptor beta chain was captured by sequencing in a study of human T cells and chemical hapten exposure. As for the study in general: Variability of per-sample TCR yields stemmed mainly from small differences in pooled library volume.

Noted time point: pre-sensitization, week 0. Treatment: therapeutic diphenylcyclopropenone sensitization with weekly scalp DPC. Blood draws preceded each patch test application. Original data processing: TCRs per sample had a median of approximately 88,000 and ranged from about 20,000 to 700,000. TCRdb processed the RACE reads anew with MiXCR; each CDR3 protein has one entry. The V and J calls and clone size come from TCRdb's table, not from the authors' own analysis. There are 280,000 or so distinct CDR3 sequences in the sample; about 7.7% occur only once, and roughly 1.2% lies in the top ten. There are 14 residues in the CDR3. Trimming took 4 bases from V and 6 from J, leaving 16 bases between them. Per germline, CDR1 SGHVS and CDR2 FQNEAQ.

This chain joins TRBV7-8 and TRBJ2-7; D may correspond to TRBD1 or TRBD2 (5 bases each). The sequencing here drew on whole blood, taken in connection with sensitization to the hapten diphenylcyclopropenone (DPC). The receptor comes from a man aged 18 to 35 with alopecia areata. Some clones in this sample may be carry-over from other donors' samples. CDR3 protein: CASSSDHRDPEQYV. The CDR3 region has the DNA TGTGCCAGCAGCTCGGACCACCGGGACCCCGAGCAGTACGTC.